These 32 T cell receptor beta chains were sequenced from one sample in a study of CD8 T cells in ankylosing spondylitis. Study results and limitations: A TCR beta motif of eight or nine highly homologous variants seemed to mark ankylosing spondylitis blood.

TCRdb re-called the 5' RACE reads with MiXCR, one entry per CDR3 protein. Among hundreds of thousands of distinct CDR3 sequences listed, about 24% were seen once. Their recognized antigens are unknown. The sequencing input was blood, either unsorted or a sorted T cell fraction (not recorded which). The receptors stem from a male donor with ankylosing spondylitis.

This clonotype was seen many times. V gene TRBV27 combines with J gene TRBJ2-3; tentative D call: TRBD2 (5 bases). Germline-derived CDR1 and CDR2 are MNHEY and SMNVEV (reference sequence). The CDR3 extends over 13 amino acids. Trimming left V 2 bases short and J 3 bases short, with 6 bases between. CDR3 sequence (DNA): TGTGCCAGCAGTTTAAGAGGGACAGATACGCAGTATTTT. Its protein product is CASSLRGTDTQYF.

The gene calls are TRBV5-6 and TRBJ1-5; D is unclear. The germline V and J ends were trimmed by 0 bases and 6 bases, with 10 bases remaining between them. The germline V gene has CDR1 SGHDT and CDR2 YYEEEE. The CDR3 totals 14 residues. CDR3 in amino acids: CASSLGHRGQPQHF. The CDR3 nucleotides are TGTGCCAGCAGCTTGGGACACCGCGGTCAGCCCCAGCATTTT.

The chain is built from TRBV3-1 and TRBJ2-4, with unresolved D. This CDR3 contains 16 residues. CDR1 and CDR2 from the germline V gene are LGHDT and YNNKEL (reference sequence). The V end was cut by 2 bases, the J end by 0 bases, with 11 bases between. This CDR3 is CASSQSRILAKNIQYF. The CDR3 DNA reads TGTGCCAGCAGCCAATCCAGGATACTAGCCAAAAACATTCAGTACTTC.

The chain uses TRBV6-2 or TRBV6-3 and TRBJ2-1; the match to TRBD2 covers 13 bases. Losses at the gene ends were 7 bases for V and 4 bases for J; bases not matched to a gene: 7. This CDR3 spans 16 amino acids. Germline lookup yields CDR1 MNHEY and CDR2 SVGEGT. CDR3: CASNKLGLAGYNEQFF. CDR3 nucleotides: TGTGCCAGCAATAAATTGGGACTAGCGGGGTACAATGAGCAGTTCTTC.

The CDR3 nucleotides read TGCAGTGCTAGACCCCCTGGGGCGGGTCTCATGAACACTGAAGCTTTCTTT. Translated, it gives CSARPPGAGLMNTEAFF. V gene TRBV20-1 combines with J gene TRBJ1-1; the D gene is possibly TRBD1 (5 bases). Trimming stripped 2 bases from V and 0 bases from J, with 19 bases between. Germline-derived CDR1 and CDR2 are DFQATT and SNEGSKA (reference sequence). The length of the CDR3 is 17 residues.

This clonotype was seen a handful of times. The chain uses TRBV6-1 and TRBJ2-2, with D perhaps TRBD1 (5 bases). This CDR3 has 14 amino acids. V was clipped by 6 bases and J by 1 base, with 9 bases between them. The germline V gene encodes CDR1 MNHNS and CDR2 SASEGT. The CDR3 coding sequence is TGTGCCAGCAGCTCTAGGGGGAACACCGGGGAGCTGTTTTTT. Translated, it gives CASSSRGNTGELFF.

This clonotype was recorded a few times. J is TRBJ2-1 and V is TRBV20-1; 7 bases are a match to TRBD2. CDR1 and CDR2 (germline): DFQATT, SNEGSKA (reference sequence). With 4 bases clipped from V and 12 bases from J, the junction kept 15 bases outside the gene matches. The CDR3 is made up of 14 amino acids. The CDR3 loop reads CSANPGGGGGLQFF. The CDR3 coding sequence is TGCAGTGCTAATCCGGGAGGCGGTGGGGGTTTGCAGTTCTTC.

This clonotype was observed a few times. The CDR3 reads CASSQADSRRGGELFF. The CDR3, as DNA: TGTGCCAGCAGCCAAGCCGATTCAAGGAGGGGCGGGGAGCTGTTTTTT. The V gene is TRBV4-2, the J gene TRBJ2-2, with a possible D match to TRBD2 (6 bases). The length of the CDR3 is 16 residues. The V end lost 1 base, the J end lost 7 bases, and 16 bases lay between the germline ends. CDR1 and CDR2 (germline): LGHNA, YNFKEQ.

The CDR3 spells CSARERFEQYF. As DNA, the CDR3 is TGCAGTGCTAGAGAGCGTTTCGAGCAGTACTTC. This sequence joins TRBV20-1 and TRBJ2-7, with D uncertain. This CDR3 is built from 11 residues. The V gene's germline CDR1 is DFQATT and CDR2 SNEGSKA (reference sequence). Deletions cut 0 bases from V and 6 bases from J, with 6 bases between.

The chain joins TRBV6-5 to TRBJ2-3, with 9 bases matching TRBD1. With V trimmed by 4 bases and J by 1 base, 6 bases remained unmatched. The CDR3 spans 16 residues. Germline assignment: CDR1 MNHEY and CDR2 SVGAGI. CDR3 coding DNA: TGTGCCAGCAGTTTCAACAGGGGGCGAGGCACAGATACGCAGTATTTT. Encoded protein: CASSFNRGRGTDTQYF.

The chain employs TRBV27 and TRBJ2-5; D is unresolved. Germline CDR1 MNHEY, CDR2 SMNVEV (reference sequence). V was shortened by 7 bases and J by 5 bases, with 8 bases between the two germline ends. The CDR3 extends over 11 amino acids. CDR3 sequence reads: CASKTGETQYF. The CDR3, as DNA: TGTGCCAGCAAAACCGGGGAGACCCAGTACTTC.

The chain uses TRBV20-1 and TRBJ1-5; D is perhaps TRBD1 (5 bases). The germline V gene has CDR1 DFQATT and CDR2 SNEGSKA (reference sequence). V lost 3 bases and J lost 6, with 9 bases in between. This CDR3 is 12 amino acids long. The CDR3 bases are TGCAGTGCTAGTCCCGGGGGTCAGCCCCAGCATTTT. Translated: CSASPGGQPQHF.

The chain joins TRBV20-1 to TRBJ2-5, with a possible D match to TRBD1 (6 bases). Germline CDR1 reads DFQATT; CDR2 reads SNEGSKA (reference sequence). The CDR3 consists of 13 residues. Trimming removed 1 base at V and 5 bases at J, with 11 bases between. CDR3 sequence: CSARGRQVETQYF. CDR3 nucleotides: TGCAGTGCTAGAGGGCGACAGGTGGAGACCCAGTACTTC.

The V call is TRBV11-2, the J call TRBJ2-1; D is unclear. This CDR3 spans 12 amino acids. CDR1 is SGHAT and CDR2 is FQNNGV in the germline V gene. Deletions cut 5 bases from V and 9 bases from J, with 11 bases between. CDR3 sequence reads: CASSPVAFEQFF. CDR3 bases: TGTGCCAGCAGCCCCGTGGCGTTTGAGCAGTTCTTC.

This clonotype has more than one count but fewer than ten. Here the CDR3 DNA reads TGTGCCAGCAGCCTACGGTCAGGGCCGGACAATGAGCAGTTCTTC. This encodes CASSLRSGPDNEQFF. This sequence joins TRBV7-9 and TRBJ2-1; perhaps TRBD1 as D (5 bases). Germline loops: CDR1 SEHNR, CDR2 FQNEAQ (reference sequence). Trimming pared 5 bases from V and 5 bases from J, leaving 16 bases between. This CDR3 spans 15 amino acids.

In this sample, this clonotype turned up once. The chain recombines TRBV5-5 with TRBJ2-7; a weak D match, TRBD1 (6 bases). CDR1 is SGHKS and CDR2 is YYEKEE in the germline V gene (reference sequence). The CDR3 has 16 amino acids. V was shortened by 0 bases and J by 0 bases, with 13 bases between the two germline ends. CDR3 amino acids: CASSLEWQGISYEQYF. For the CDR3, the DNA is TGTGCCAGCAGCTTGGAGTGGCAGGGGATCTCCTACGAGCAGTACTTC.

This clonotype was counted at least ten times. This chain links TRBV29-1 with TRBJ2-1; the D gene is possibly TRBD1 (6 bases). V lost 3 bases and J lost 3, with 6 bases in between. Germline CDR1 SQVTM, CDR2 ANQGSEA. CDR3 length: 12 amino acids. CDR3 sequence reads: CSVEDSYNEQFF. CDR3 bases: TGCAGCGTTGAGGACAGCTACAATGAGCAGTTCTTC.

The V gene is TRBV3-1, the J gene TRBJ1-1; no reliable D call. In germline, CDR1 is LGHDT, CDR2 YNNKEL (reference sequence). The CDR3 has 13 residues. The germline V and J ends were trimmed by 1 base and 6 bases, with 9 bases remaining between them. The CDR3 spells CASSQAGVAEAFF. The CDR3 DNA is TGTGCCAGCAGCCAAGCTGGGGTTGCTGAAGCTTTCTTT.

The chain carries TRBV9 and TRBJ2-1; 8 nucleotides align to TRBD1. Looked up from germline, CDR1 is SGDLS and CDR2 is YYNGEE. V lost 4 bases and J lost 8; bases outside the gene matches: 11. CDR3 length: 15 amino acids. CDR3 amino acids: CASSIGAGGVYEQFF. The CDR3 DNA sequence: TGTGCCAGCAGCATCGGGGCAGGGGGCGTTTATGAGCAGTTCTTC.

The chain is built from TRBV5-1 and TRBJ2-2; tentatively, D is TRBD1 (5 bases). In germline, CDR1 is SGHRS, CDR2 YFSETQ. This CDR3 is 18 amino acids long. With 0 bases removed from V and 1 base from J, the gap between germline ends came to 16 bases. The CDR3: CASSLEIVFRENTGELFF. The CDR3 nucleotides read TGCGCCAGCAGCTTGGAAATCGTGTTCAGGGAGAACACCGGGGAGCTGTTTTTT.

The chain has TRBV3-1 and TRBJ1-5; D is ambiguous. CDR3 length: 14 residues. The ends were cut back, 0 bases at V and 6 bases at J, with 9 bases in the middle. Germline CDR1 and CDR2: LGHDT and YNNKEL (reference sequence). CDR3 bases: TGTGCCAGCAGCCAAGACGCGTCCGGTCAGCCCCAGCATTTT. Residues: CASSQDASGQPQHF. Full variable domain (missing parts from reference TRBV3-1 and TRBJ1-5): DTAVSQTPKYLVTQMGNDKSIKCEQNLGHDTMYWYKQDSKKFLKIMFSYNNKELIINETVPNRFSPKSPDKAHLNLHINSLELGDSAVYFCASSQDASGQPQHFGDGTRLSIL.

This clonotype has just a few counts. CDR3 nucleotides: TGCAGTGCTAGAGATCTTCTGCGGGAGAAAGAGACCCAGTACTTC. This gives the protein CSARDLLREKETQYF. The chain employs TRBV20-1 and TRBJ2-5; TRBD2 matches at 7 bases. The CDR3 has 15 amino acids. The V gene's germline CDR1 is DFQATT and CDR2 SNEGSKA (reference sequence). The J segment lost 3 bases and the V segment lost 0 bases, leaving 7 bases of the junction unmatched.

In this sample, this clonotype turned up a few times. The V and J genes are TRBV24-1 and TRBJ2-1, with D perhaps TRBD1 (5 bases). This CDR3 has 13 residues. Germline CDR1 reads KGHDR; CDR2 reads SFDVKD. Trimming removed 1 base from V and 8 bases from J, with 8 bases in between. In nucleotides, the CDR3 is TGTGCCACCAGTGATTTCCCCAGGGATGAGCAGTTCTTC. This gives the protein CATSDFPRDEQFF.

This clonotype was picked up a small number of times. The gene calls are TRBV5-1 and TRBJ2-5, with D hard to call. This CDR3 region has 14 residues. V lost 0 bases and J 4 bases, leaving 10 bases between the germline ends. Per germline, CDR1 SGHRS and CDR2 YFSETQ. The CDR3 DNA is TGCGCCAGCAGCTTGGATCAGCCGGGAGAGACCCAGTACTTC. Translating gives CASSLDQPGETQYF.

The rearrangement uses TRBV12-3 or TRBV12-4 and TRBJ2-7; no reliable D call. The CDR3 sequence is 14 residues long. V lost 6 bases to trimming and J lost 5 bases, with 17 bases between them. CDR3 sequence (DNA): TGTGCCAGCAGGAGAGACGGCGTATGGGACGAGCAGTACTTC. Translating it yields CASRRDGVWDEQYF.

This clonotype was seen a handful of times. The V and J genes are TRBV20-1 and TRBJ1-5; D not resolved. V was pared by 1 base and J by 4 bases, with 8 bases between. Looked up from germline, CDR1 is DFQATT and CDR2 is SNEGSKA (reference sequence). The CDR3 has 13 amino acids. CDR3 amino acids: CSARVVLNQPQHF. The CDR3 DNA follows: TGCAGTGCTAGAGTGGTTCTAAATCAGCCCCAGCATTTT.

The sample holds a few counts of this clonotype. This rearrangement joins TRBV7-8 to TRBJ1-2; a possible D gene is TRBD1 (6 bases). In germline, CDR1 is SGHVS, CDR2 FQNEAQ. This CDR3 has 15 amino acids. V was shortened by 2 bases and J by 4 bases, with 14 bases between the two germline ends. The CDR3 nucleotides read TGTGCCAGCAGCTTATCCCGGGGGGCAGGCTATGGCTACACCTTC. This translates into CASSLSRGAGYGYTF.

This clonotype was observed a few times. The V call is TRBV27, the J call TRBJ1-2, with 12 bases fitting TRBD1. Losses at the gene ends were 4 bases for V and 8 bases for J; bases not matched to a gene: 8. The germline V gene encodes CDR1 MNHEY and CDR2 SMNVEV (reference sequence). The CDR3 is 15 amino acids. This chain's CDR3 is CASSSPGQGARGYTF. The CDR3, as DNA: TGTGCCAGCAGTTCCCCGGGACAGGGGGCGCGGGGCTACACCTTC.

This clonotype was seen more than once but under ten times. The chain joins TRBV27 to TRBJ2-1; D remains ambiguous. This CDR3 is 15 amino acids long. V was pared by 4 bases and J by 0 bases, with 10 bases between. Per germline, CDR1 MNHEY and CDR2 SMNVEV (reference sequence). CDR3 nucleotides: TGTGCCAGCAGTTGGTCTGTTCTCTCCTACAATGAGCAGTTCTTC. Translating gives CASSWSVLSYNEQFF.

This clonotype was counted only a few times. The CDR3 DNA is TGTGCCAGCAGCCCACCGGTCTACAATGAGCAGTTCTTC. It specifies CASSPPVYNEQFF. The chain links TRBV3-1 to TRBJ2-1, with D uncertain. The CDR3 consists of 13 residues. Germline values: CDR1 LGHDT, CDR2 YNNKEL (reference sequence). Deletions cut 4 bases from V and 3 bases from J, with 7 bases between.

The CDR3 sequence is CASSLWGSREGNQPQHF. In DNA form, the CDR3 reads TGCGCCAGCAGCTTGTGGGGGTCCAGGGAGGGCAATCAGCCCCAGCATTTT. The J gene is TRBJ1-5, the V gene TRBV5-1; tentatively, D is TRBD1 (5 bases). From germline, CDR1 is SGHRS and CDR2 YFSETQ. V lost 1 base to trimming and J lost 2 bases, with 16 bases between them. CDR3 length: 17 amino acids.

This rearrangement joins TRBV18 to TRBJ1-1, with unresolved D. The CDR3 is 15 amino acids. With 2 bases removed from V and 3 bases from J, the gap between germline ends came to 13 bases. CDR1 is KGHSH and CDR2 is LQKENI in the germline V gene. CDR3 loop: CASSPTAILDTEAFF. The CDR3 bases are TGTGCCAGCTCACCAACGGCAATTTTGGACACTGAAGCTTTCTTT.